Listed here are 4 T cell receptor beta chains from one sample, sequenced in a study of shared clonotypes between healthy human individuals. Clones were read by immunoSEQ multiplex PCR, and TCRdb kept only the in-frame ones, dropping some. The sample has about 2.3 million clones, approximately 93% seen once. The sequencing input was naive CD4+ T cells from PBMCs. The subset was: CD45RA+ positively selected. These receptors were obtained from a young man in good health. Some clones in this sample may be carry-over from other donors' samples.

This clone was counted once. CDR3 in DNA: TGTGCCAGCAGACAACCGGGCCTGGCCCAAGGAAACACCATATATTTT. Its protein product is CASRQPGLAQGNTIYF. The chain combines TRBV28 with TRBJ1-3; no clear D. The CDR3 consists of 16 residues. From germline, CDR1 is MDHEN and CDR2 SYDVKM. Trimming cost V 6 bases and J 4 bases, with 19 bases left between them.

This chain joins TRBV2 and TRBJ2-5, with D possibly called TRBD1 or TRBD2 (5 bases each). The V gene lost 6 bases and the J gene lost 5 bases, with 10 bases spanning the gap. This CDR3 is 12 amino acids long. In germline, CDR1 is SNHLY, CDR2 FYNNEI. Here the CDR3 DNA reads TGTGCCAGCAGGGGGCCGGGGGAGACCCAGTACTTC. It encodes CASRGPGETQYF.

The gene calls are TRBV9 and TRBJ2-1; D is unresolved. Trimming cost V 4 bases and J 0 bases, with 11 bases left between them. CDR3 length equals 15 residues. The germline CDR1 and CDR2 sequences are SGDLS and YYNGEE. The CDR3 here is CASSPEGFSYNEQFF. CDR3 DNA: TGTGCCAGCAGCCCCGAAGGCTTCTCCTACAATGAGCAGTTCTTC.

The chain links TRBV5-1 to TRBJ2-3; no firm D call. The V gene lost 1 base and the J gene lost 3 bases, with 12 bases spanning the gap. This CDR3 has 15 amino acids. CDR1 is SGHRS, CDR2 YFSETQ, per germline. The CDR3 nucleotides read TGCGCCAGCAGCTTGTCTCCCGCGGATACAGATACGCAGTATTTT. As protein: CASSLSPADTDTQYF.